A selection of T cell receptor beta chains follows, all from one sample in a study of vaccination and CD4 T cells after COVID-19. Their target antigens are unknown. Using its own MiXCR run on the PCR reads, TCRdb lists one record per CDR3 protein. The sample has almost 20,000 distinct CDR3 sequences, around 43% seen once. Sequenced material: CD4+ T cells from blood, cultured in vitro, taken before SARS-CoV-2 vaccination. The source of these receptors is a human donor who had recovered from COVID-19. The CDR3 runs from the conserved cysteine through the conserved F or W. Each record gives: CDR3 length, J gene, clone size, D gene, V gene, CDR3 DNA, CDR3 protein. A D gene is named only where the DNA matches it firmly. Expanded clones get a size class; other rows say once, few or many, or leave the size out.

length: 14; J: TRBJ2-6; size: once; D: .; V: TRBV2; DNA: TGTGCCAGCAGTGAGGGGGTTGGGGCCAACGTCCTGACTTTC; CDR3: CASSEGVGANVLTF
length: 13; J: TRBJ1-5; size: few; D: .; V: TRBV24-1; DNA: TGTGCCACCAGTGAATCGGGCATTCGTCCCCAGCATTTT; CDR3: CATSESGIRPQHF
length: 15; J: TRBJ2-3; size: .; D: TRBD2; V: TRBV2; DNA: TGTGCCAGCACCCCTAGCGGGAGAGACACAGATACGCAGTATTTT; CDR3: CASTPSGRDTDTQYF
length: 13; J: TRBJ1-6; size: .; D: .; V: TRBV28; DNA: TGTGCCAGCAATAGGGGTCTCAATTCACCCCTCCACTTT; CDR3: CASNRGLNSPLHF
length: 15; J: TRBJ2-7; size: .; D: .; V: TRBV7-9; DNA: TGTGCCAGCAGCTTAGGGGACACCGGCTCCTACGAGCAGTACTTC; CDR3: CASSLGDTGSYEQYF
length: 15; J: TRBJ1-2; size: .; D: .; V: TRBV6-5; DNA: TGTGCCAGCAGTTACTCGCCCAAGGGTTTTCGCGGCTACACCTTC; CDR3: CASSYSPKGFRGYTF
length: 12; J: TRBJ1-1; size: .; D: .; V: TRBV19; DNA: TGTGCCAGTAGCGGGGATATACATGAAGCTTTCTTT; CDR3: CASSGDIHEAFF
length: 14; J: TRBJ1-5; size: once; D: .; V: TRBV4-3; DNA: TGCGCCAGCAGCCAAGAGGCCGGTTACCAGCCCCAGCATTTT; CDR3: CASSQEAGYQPQHF
length: 13; J: TRBJ1-2; size: .; D: .; V: TRBV19; DNA: TGTGCCAGTAGTACCAGGGTCGGCTATGGCTACACCTTC; CDR3: CASSTRVGYGYTF
length: 15; J: TRBJ1-2; size: few; D: TRBD1; V: TRBV27; DNA: TGTGCCAGCAGACCGGGACAGCGGGCTAACTATGGCTACACCTTC; CDR3: CASRPGQRANYGYTF
length: 15; J: TRBJ1-5; size: .; D: TRBD1; V: TRBV2; DNA: TGTGCCAGCAGTGCCGGCAGGGGGGGCAATCAGCCCCAGCATTTT; CDR3: CASSAGRGGNQPQHF
length: 15; J: TRBJ1-3; size: .; D: .; V: TRBV20-1; DNA: .; CDR3: CSARVGGGSGNTVYF
length: 14; J: TRBJ1-5; size: .; D: .; V: TRBV19; DNA: TGTGCTAGTAGTATTAGGGATAGCAATCAGCCCCAGCATTTT; CDR3: CASSIRDSNQPQHF
length: 14; J: TRBJ1-2; size: few; D: TRBD1; V: TRBV4-3; DNA: TGCGCCAGCAGCCAGAGGACAGGGTCCTATGGCTACACCTTC; CDR3: CASSQRTGSYGYTF
length: 13; J: TRBJ2-2; size: .; D: TRBD1; V: TRBV19; DNA: TGTGCCACTCGGACAGGCGGCACCGGGGAGCTGTTTTTT; CDR3: CATRTGGTGELFF
length: 15; J: TRBJ1-2; size: .; D: TRBD1; V: TRBV18; DNA: TGTGCCAGCTCACTCGGGGACAGGGCTAACTATGGCTACACCTTC; CDR3: CASSLGDRANYGYTF
length: 15; J: TRBJ1-2; size: few; D: .; V: TRBV11-2; DNA: TGTGCCAGCAGCTCGTTACAGGGCCGTGGCTATGGCTACACCTTC; CDR3: CASSSLQGRGYGYTF
length: 12; J: TRBJ1-2; size: .; D: TRBD1; V: TRBV15; DNA: TGTGCCACCAGCACCCGGGACAGCGGCTACACCTTC; CDR3: CATSTRDSGYTF
length: 14; J: TRBJ1-2; size: .; D: TRBD1; V: TRBV6-2/TRBV6-3; DNA: TGTGCCAGCAGTTCGTACAGGGGCGACCGTGGCTACACCTTC; CDR3: CASSSYRGDRGYTF
length: 14; J: TRBJ1-1; size: .; D: TRBD1; V: TRBV19; DNA: TGTGCCAGCAGAGCAAGGACAGGGCACACTGAAGCTTTCTTT; CDR3: CASRARTGHTEAFF
length: 13; J: TRBJ2-5; size: .; D: .; V: TRBV28; DNA: TGTGCCAGCAGTTTAGGACACCAAGAGACCCAGTACTTC; CDR3: CASSLGHQETQYF
length: 17; J: TRBJ1-1; size: once; D: .; V: TRBV6-5; DNA: TGTGCCAGCAGTTACTCACGGGGCAGAGGGGGAGGCACTGAAGCTTTCTTT; CDR3: CASSYSRGRGGGTEAFF
length: 14; J: TRBJ2-5; size: few; D: .; V: TRBV11-3; DNA: TGTGCCAGCAGCCCTCGGGACGGCCAAGAGACCCAGTACTTC; CDR3: CASSPRDGQETQYF
length: 17; J: TRBJ1-5; size: once; D: .; V: TRBV5-6; DNA: TGTGCCAGCAGCCATTTTCGGGACCGCGGATTCAATCAGCCCCAGCATTTT; CDR3: CASSHFRDRGFNQPQHF
length: 13; J: TRBJ2-5; size: few; D: TRBD1; V: TRBV25-1; DNA: TGTGCCAGCAGTGGAGGGGGCAGGGAGACCCAGTACTTC; CDR3: CASSGGGRETQYF
length: 15; J: TRBJ2-7; size: .; D: TRBD1; V: TRBV7-2; DNA: TGTGCCAGCAGCCCGGGACAGGGGGTCCCCTACGAGCAGTACTTC; CDR3: CASSPGQGVPYEQYF
length: 12; J: TRBJ1-2; size: .; D: .; V: TRBV28; DNA: TGTGCCGGATTACAGGTCGGGGGCGGCTACACCTTC; CDR3: CAGLQVGGGYTF
length: 15; J: TRBJ2-3; size: few; D: .; V: TRBV2; DNA: TGTGCCAGCAGTCCTGGACAGCATCCCACAGATACGCAGTATTTT; CDR3: CASSPGQHPTDTQYF
length: 15; J: TRBJ1-1; size: few; D: .; V: TRBV6-5; DNA: TGTGCCAGCAGTTATAAACAGGGAGGGGGAACTGAAGCTTTCTTT; CDR3: CASSYKQGGGTEAFF